This T cell receptor (beta chain) was captured by sequencing in a study of cytomegalovirus exposure and HLA in healthy donors. Study results and limitations: The likely origin of a cluster of highly shared sequence variants was a sequencing artifact.

Worth noting for this clone: Antigen specificity is unknown.

60 Vbeta and 13 Jbeta primers were used in PCR. Assay: immunoSEQ multiplex PCR; the TCRdb copy retains only in-frame clones and omits some. The top ten hold roughly 7.7% of the sample, which has approximately 70,000 clones, less than 80% seen once. The V gene end was trimmed by 4 bases and the J gene end by 1 base; junction bases not matched to a gene: 7. Per germline, CDR1 LNHDA and CDR2 SQIVND (reference sequence). This CDR3 has 16 amino acids. Sequenced sample: PBMCs. The chain uses TRBV19 and TRBJ2-5; TRBD1 agrees at 9 bases. The clonotype originates from a man in his 60s in good health and CMV-seropositive. In DNA form, the CDR3 reads TGTGCCAGTAGTACCGGGACAGGGCTTCGCCAAGAGACCCAGTACTTC. Its translation: CASSTGTGLRQETQYF.